This entry concerns a single TCR beta chain. Its antigen is not yet known. Per-base qualities were not stored, and no clone one base away is much larger. These data originate in a study of a mutant IDH1 vaccine in newly diagnosed glioma (dated by TCRdb to the early 2020s). About the investigation overall: Patients were given eight vaccinations, in weeks 1, 3, 5, 7, 11, 15, 19 and 23, which matched visits V03 through V10. Vaccination started 4-6 weeks after radiotherapy alone, or was given together with temozolomide cycles in the groups whose treatment included chemotherapy. The approximately 33 treated patients were about 60% male and approximately 40% female, with a mean age of around 40 years. Before enrollment, patients had received standard therapy of radiotherapy alone, temozolomide alone, or radiochemotherapy with temozolomide; most received the combination. Peripheral blood was drawn at six visits: V03 (baseline), V05, V07, V10, V12 and V13. Longitudinal TCRB deep sequencing was performed for about 25 treated patients wherever samples were available for exploratory analyses. Broader findings and caveats from the paper: Immune responses induced by the vaccine were seen in approximately 93% of patients across multiple MHC alleles. Pseudoprogression appeared unrelated to alterations in the top peripheral T cell clonotypes detected by TCRB sequencing. Availability determined which PBMC samples were chosen for TCRB deep sequencing. The authors stated that sample limitations prevented analyses of patient blood samples from being reproduced.

The time point label, read with the paper, signifies: week 11, during vaccination. Every vaccine dose consisted of 300 ug of a 20-mer mutant IDH1 peptide in Montanide, administered subcutaneously together with topical imiquimod. The donors had newly diagnosed IDH1-mutant astrocytomas of WHO grade 3 or 4 that showed loss of nuclear ATRX. The samples were drawn from NOA16, a multicentre, single-arm, open-label phase I trial in Germany that tested a mutant IDH1 peptide vaccine in humans for the first time. Genomic DNA for TCRB sequencing was extracted from EDTA blood using the DNeasy Blood and Tissue Kit. Library method: the immunoSEQ multiplex PCR assay. Rearranged TCR beta chain sequences were amplified with the hsTCRB Kit following the manufacturer's protocol. TCRB libraries were sequenced on an Illumina MiSeq. Regarding the original processing steps: The kit vendor's proprietary platform handled demultiplexing, trimming and gene mapping. TCRdb's version of the immuneACCESS table is confined to in-frame rearrangements and falls short of the full clone set. An unresolved V gene accounts for under half of the shortfall where checked; the remainder is of unknown origin. V and J calls and clone size come straight from that table; D and trimming were deduced from the DNA. The sample has roughly 120,000 clones on record, roughly nine tenths of them singletons. Of the sample, 0.5% to 0.65% falls within the top ten clones.

The sample in question was PBMCs, obtained from a glioma patient whose treatment included an IDH1 peptide vaccine. The source of this sequence is a woman aged 45-60 years with glioma.

The CDR3 sequence is CASSLAKYSETQYF. The DNA sequence is as follows: TGTGCCAGCAGCTTAGCTAAGTACAGCGAGACCCAGTACTTC. Rearrangement joined TRBV7-2 to TRBJ2-5, with no D gene named confidently. CDR1 SGHTA and CDR2 FQGNSA were looked up in the germline V gene. V loses 0 bases of germline sequence and J loses 5 bases, and the interval between the two ends is 10 bases. The CDR3, cysteine through phenylalanine, is 14 amino acids long. CDR3 DNA only is kept here, 42 bases in frame from base 1.